This T cell receptor beta chain originates from a study of T-cell reconstitution after alpha-beta-depleted transplantation in children. Study observations and caveats: T cells produced anew were the main source of T-cell counts and diversity one year after transplant. In patients about two months after transplant, alpha-beta T cells reportedly arose from several hundred expanded graft clones. Elevated TCRbeta diversity at day 60 was traced, in some patients, to surviving recipient T cells and thymic progenitors.

CDR1 and CDR2 from the germline V gene are MNHEY and SVGAGI. Trimming took 2 bases from V and 6 from J, leaving 19 bases between them. The CDR3 contains 16 residues. This clonotype was recorded at least ten times. Its specificity is unknown. Unique molecular identifiers were built into the TCRbeta library. Each CDR3 protein is one row after TCRdb ran MiXCR on the PCR reads. This sample has about 170,000 distinct CDR3 sequences, with approximately 12% found just once. Source: PBMCs, taken before TCRalphabeta/CD19-depleted stem cell transplant. This TCR came from a boy aged 2 to 9 with acute myeloid leukemia, due to receive a stem cell transplant. The genes are TRBV6-5 and TRBJ1-2; D is perhaps TRBD1 (5 bases). The CDR3 spells CASSYTPGPPGDGYTF. As DNA, the CDR3 is TGTGCCAGCAGTTACACGCCGGGACCCCCCGGGGATGGCTACACCTTC.